This T cell receptor beta chain was obtained from a study of shared clonotypes between healthy human individuals. Sequencing used immunoSEQ multiplex PCR; TCRdb keeps in-frame clones, though not all of them. In the table there are about 360,000 clones, over 70% of which are singletons. Overall study findings and caveats: An expected dependence of interdonor clonotype sharing on sequencing depth was noted.

As for this clone: The antigen remains unidentified.

The length of the CDR3 is 16 residues. V dropped 5 bases and J dropped 5 bases, with 21 bases sitting between them. Germline values: CDR1 SGHTA, CDR2 FQGNSA. The sequencing sample was made of memory CD4+ T cells sorted from blood. The subset here: CD45RA-negative fraction. The chain uses TRBV7-2 and TRBJ2-5; either TRBD1 or TRBD2 may fit D (5 bases each). The sequence was obtained from a young man in good health. CDR3 amino acids: CASSLAARGRGETQYF. The DNA for the CDR3 is TGTGCCAGCAGCCTGGCTGCTAGGGGACGAGGGGAGACCCAGTACTTC.